These T cell receptor beta chains were read from a single sample in a study of blood T cell repertoires in COVID-19. Measured with immunoSEQ multiplex PCR; TCRdb has only the in-frame clones, and not every one. The sample gives 95,000 to 100,000 clones, over 80% of which show up once; roughly 5.6% is in the top ten. Sequencing input: peripheral blood. These receptors originate from a man aged 45 to 65 with active COVID-19. Both conserved end residues are part of each CDR3. The D gene is left open where the match is weak. Size tells how often a clone was seen (once, few, many) or the class of an expanded clone, and some rows leave it out.

TRBD2	NA	TRBV4-2	TRBJ2-3	CASSQVIAGGPGDTQYF	TGTGCCAGCAGCCAAGTCATAGCGGGAGGGCCGGGGGATACGCAGTATTTT
NA	once	TRBV14	TRBJ1-2	CASSGGNGYGYTF	TGTGCCAGCTCCGGGGGGAACGGCTATGGCTACACCTTC
NA	NA	TRBV29-1	TRBJ1-1	CSVSEMNTEAFF	TGCAGCGTTAGCGAGATGAACACTGAAGCTTTCTTT
TRBD1	NA	TRBV19	TRBJ2-7	CASSTTGGTYEQYF	TGTGCCAGTAGTACGACAGGGGGCACATACGAGCAGTACTTC
NA	NA	TRBV7-7	TRBJ2-3	CASSLDLADTQYF	TGTGCTAGCAGCTTGGACTTGGCAGATACGCAGTATTTT
NA	NA	TRBV28	TRBJ2-7	CASSLQGNQQYF	TGTGCCAGCAGCCTGCAGGGGAACCAGCAGTACTTC
NA	once	TRBV11-2	TRBJ1-3	CASSLDRSGNTIYF	TGTGCCAGCAGCTTAGACAGGTCTGGAAACACCATATATTTT
NA	NA	TRBV5-4	TRBJ1-2	CASSLGGGSNYGYTF	TGTGCCAGCAGCTTGGGGGGAGGCTCTAACTATGGCTACACCTTC
TRBD1	NA	TRBV6-1	TRBJ2-7	CASSDGTDYEQYF	TGTGCCAGCAGTGATGGGACAGACTACGAGCAGTACTTC
NA	NA	TRBV19	TRBJ1-1	CASSIGWDYGEAFF	TGTGCCAGCAGTATCGGATGGGACTATGGTGAAGCTTTCTTT
TRBD1	NA	TRBV6-5	TRBJ2-7	CASSAGGSSYEQYF	TGTGCCAGCAGCGCAGGGGGTAGCTCCTACGAGCAGTACTTC
NA	NA	TRBV20-1	TRBJ2-1	CSPERANEQFF	TGCAGTCCTGAGCGTGCCAATGAGCAGTTCTTC
TRBD2	NA	TRBV5-1	TRBJ2-7	CASSLGGLAGYEQYF	TGCGCCAGCAGCTTAGGTGGACTAGCGGGCTACGAGCAGTACTTC
NA	once	TRBV7-2	TRBJ1-2	CASSLERIYGYTF	TGTGCCAGCAGCTTAGAGAGGATCTATGGCTACACCTTC
TRBD1	NA	TRBV28	TRBJ1-4	CASRDRVGNEKLFF	TGTGCCAGCCGGGACAGGGTGGGGAATGAAAAACTGTTTTTT
TRBD2	NA	TRBV27	TRBJ2-1	CASSSQGVDSGRANEQFF	TGTGCCAGCAGTTCTCAGGGGGTTGATAGCGGGAGGGCCAATGAGCAGTTCTTC
TRBD1	NA	TRBV6-5	TRBJ1-2	CASSRDRGLGYTF	TGTGCCAGCAGTAGGGACAGGGGGCTTGGCTACACCTTC
TRBD1	NA	TRBV28	TRBJ1-5	CASSEQGKPNQPQHF	TGTGCCAGCAGTGAACAGGGGAAACCTAATCAGCCCCAGCATTTT
TRBD2	NA	TRBV9	TRBJ2-1	CASGGTSGRFRQFF	TGTGCCAGCGGAGGGACTAGCGGGAGGTTCCGGCAGTTCTTC
NA	NA	TRBV28	TRBJ1-2	CASSLIGANYGYTF	TGTGCCAGCAGTTTAATCGGGGCTAACTATGGCTACACCTTC
TRBD2	NA	TRBV7-6	TRBJ2-1	CASSLEFGSSGRDEQFF	TGTGCCAGCAGCTTAGAATTCGGGTCTAGCGGGCGGGATGAGCAGTTCTTC
NA	NA	TRBV19	TRBJ2-3	CASSPILNPTDTQYF	TGTGCCAGTAGTCCTATTCTAAACCCGACAGATACGCAGTATTTT
NA	NA	TRBV6-1	TRBJ1-4	CASSEGTANEKLFF	TGTGCCAGCAGTGAAGGGACAGCTAATGAAAAACTGTTTTTT
TRBD2	NA	TRBV12-3/TRBV12-4	TRBJ2-7	CASLGGDYEQYF	TGTGCCAGCCTGGGAGGGGATTACGAGCAGTACTTC